Listed here are 6 T cell receptor beta chains from one sample, sequenced in a study of shared clonotypes between healthy human individuals. The data were produced by immunoSEQ multiplex PCR, yet TCRdb's version contains in-frame clones alone and is incomplete. The data hold 2.3 million or so clones, with over 85% observed a single time. Sample: naive CD4+ T cells from PBMCs. The subset here: CD45RA+ positively selected. The source of these receptors is a man in his late teens or twenties in good health. Some clones in this sample may be carry-over from other donors' samples.

The V call is TRBV5-4, the J call TRBJ1-4, with D possibly TRBD1 on 5 matching bases. Germline-derived CDR1 and CDR2 are SGHNT and YYREEE (reference sequence). The CDR3 sequence is 15 residues long. V lost 4 bases to trimming and J lost 7 bases, with 17 bases between them. Written as DNA, the CDR3 is TGTGCCAGCAGCGTCATGGGGGGGATTGGTGAAAAACTGTTTTTT. Its protein is CASSVMGGIGEKLFF.

The chain carries TRBV30 and TRBJ2-2; D assignment may be TRBD1 or TRBD2 (5 bases each). V gave up 3 bases and J gave up 0 bases, with 20 bases separating them. Looked up from germline, CDR1 is GTSNPN and CDR2 is SVGIG (reference sequence). This CDR3 contains 18 residues. The CDR3 sequence is CAWSTRDGAATNTGELFF. CDR3 DNA sequence: TGTGCCTGGAGCACCCGGGATGGGGCCGCGACGAACACCGGGGAGCTGTTTTTT.

J is TRBJ1-5 and V is TRBV18; possibly TRBD1 for D (5 bases). CDR1 is KGHSH, CDR2 LQKENI, per germline. Trimming took 3 bases from V and 10 from J, leaving 10 bases between them. The CDR3 covers 12 residues. CDR3 bases: TGTGCCAGCTCACCCTTGAGGGGTCCCCAGCATTTT. This gives the protein CASSPLRGPQHF.

V gene TRBV30 combines with J gene TRBJ1-4, with 8 positions matching TRBD1. The J segment lost 3 bases and the V segment lost 0 bases, leaving 12 bases of the junction unmatched. This CDR3 is built from 18 residues. Germline V gives CDR1 GTSNPN, CDR2 SVGIG (reference sequence). CDR3 nucleotide sequence: TGTGCCTGGAGTGTTAGAGACAGGGGATTGTTGGCTAATGAAAAACTGTTTTTT. It codes for CAWSVRDRGLLANEKLFF. Using reference TRBV30 and TRBJ1-4 for the parts outside the CDR3, the full variable domain is SQTIHQWPATLVQPVGSPLSLECTVEGTSNPNLYWYRQAAGRGLQLLFYSVGIGQISSEVPQNLSASRPQDRQFILSSKKLLLSDSGFYLCAWSVRDRGLLANEKLFFGSGTQLSVL.

This chain's CDR3 is CASSTDIPLRLFF. The DNA for the CDR3 is TGTGCCAGTAGCACGGACATTCCGTTGAGACTGTTTTTT. The chain recombines TRBV19 with TRBJ1-4; D possibly corresponds to TRBD1 (5 bases). The V end lost 6 bases, the J end lost 13 bases, and 18 bases lay between the germline ends. In germline, CDR1 is LNHDA, CDR2 SQIVND (reference sequence). The CDR3 runs to 13 residues.

This chain joins TRBV7-3 and TRBJ2-1, with D perhaps assigned TRBD1 or TRBD2 (5 bases each). V was clipped by 0 bases and J by 0 bases, with 9 bases between them. The CDR3 extends over 16 amino acids. Germline loops: CDR1 SGHTA, CDR2 FQGTGA. Here the CDR3 DNA reads TGTGCCAGCAGCTTAACGAGGGACCTCTCCTACAATGAGCAGTTCTTC. Translated: CASSLTRDLSYNEQFF.